This T cell receptor beta chain was captured by sequencing in a study of blood T cell repertoires in COVID-19 (dated by TCRdb to 2020 to 2021). Regarding the research as a whole: Samples covering the acute and convalescent phases of COVID-19 were provided by collaborators in the United States, Italy and Spain. Where available, HLA class I and class II types were obtained from metadata supplied by the sample provider rather than from assay-based typing. The samples were drawn from two sources: the first 160 participants of the ongoing ImmuneRACE study, and 950 to 1,500 subjects contributed by 6 global collaborators. The repertoires were released in a freely available public database meant as a resource for research on the immune response to SARS-CoV-2. The material from the prospective study consisted of cDNA or gDNA derived from T cells, B-cell-depleted T cells, or PBMCs. The sample metadata nearly always contained a de-identified subject ID, COVID-19 status, age in years and sex. The dataset comprised deeply sampled blood TCRbeta repertoires from subjects exposed to, actively infected with, or recovered from COVID-19.

V sheds 1 base and J sheds 10 bases, leaving 18 bases between their ends. The CDR3 starts with the cysteine, ends with the phenylalanine, and has 15 residues. Only CDR3 DNA is held: 45 bases, read in frame from base 1. CDR1 and CDR2 (KGHDR, SFDVKD) derive from the germline V gene. TCRbeta CDR3 regions were amplified from genomic DNA using the immunoSEQ Assay, a bias-controlled multiplex PCR. Per the original workflow: Within the assay, amplification of reference gene primers was used to estimate how many nucleated cells each sample contained. Sequence reads were collapsed and filtered to measure the absolute abundance of every unique TCRbeta CDR3 rearrangement. For each sample, productive Simpson clonality was calculated as the square root of Simpson's diversity index over productive rearrangements. What TCRdb holds here is the immuneACCESS table cut down to in-frame rearrangements. Part of the clones is not present; checked against another copy, under half of the missing clones reflect an unresolved V gene, and the others are unexplained. The DNA gave D and trimming, while V, J and clone size come from that table. The sample table lists 200,000 or so clones, under 90% of them with a count of one. The top ten constitute around 2% of the sample.

Notes on this clone: What antigen it recognizes has not been identified. No qualities accompany the bases; no much larger clone lies one base away.

Participants in the prospective study were enrolled through a virtual design, were aged 18 to 89 years, and lived in roughly 26 United States geographic areas. To assign participants to cohorts, the prospective study relied on clinical history that participants themselves reported in a screening survey and a study questionnaire. For ImmuneRACE Cohort 3, a participant was defined as recovered based on two consecutive negative NP/OP PCR tests, clearance by a healthcare professional, or resolution of symptoms. In the prospective study, whole blood, serum and a nasopharyngeal or oropharyngeal swab were collected from each participant by mobile phlebotomists. Additional blood draws and questionnaires over an approximately two-month period could optionally be provided by prospective study participants. Blood samples from the prospective study were shipped frozen or at room temperature prior to DNA extraction.

Here is what the overall study found, with its caveats: The amount of clinical and demographic metadata varied by source and participant and was provided uncurated.

The sequence is built from TRBV24-1 and TRBJ1-2; no D gene call is confident. Sequenced: PBMCs or T cells enriched from blood (not recorded which). This TCR was sampled from a man aged 55 to 70 who had recovered from COVID-19. This receptor carries the CDR3 CATSDFFQAKLVYTF. The bases read TGTGCCACCAGTGATTTTTTCCAGGCCAAGTTAGTCTACACCTTC.